These 14 T cell receptor beta chains originate from one sample sequenced in a study of cytomegalovirus exposure and HLA in healthy donors. The PCR made use of 60 Vbeta and 13 Jbeta primers. TCRdb's table, derived via immunoSEQ multiplex PCR, lists solely in-frame clones and lacks some. This sample has 160,000 or so clones, with over 75% found just once. Sequencing was carried out using PBMCs. The origin of the receptors is a woman aged 50 to 60 in good health and CMV-seronegative.

The rearrangement joins TRBV19 to TRBJ1-5; 12 bases are a match to TRBD1. J lost 6 bases, V lost 5 bases, and 5 bases had no gene match. The germline gives CDR1 LNHDA, CDR2 SQIVND (reference sequence). This CDR3 has 15 residues. The CDR3 DNA is TGTGCCAGTAGTGAAGTGGGACAGGGGGCTCAGCCCCAGCATTTT. It encodes CASSEVGQGAQPQHF.

The rearrangement joins TRBV30 to TRBJ2-1, with 10 bases fitting TRBD1. The CDR3 consists of 14 residues. Germline V gene lookup returns CDR1 GTSNPN and CDR2 SVGIG (reference sequence). Losses at the gene ends were 4 bases for V and 1 base for J; bases not matched to a gene: 1. CDR3 DNA sequence: TGTGCCTGGAAGGGACAGGGGTCCTACAATGAGCAGTTCTTC. It encodes CAWKGQGSYNEQFF.

This chain connects TRBV28 to TRBJ1-2; 11 nucleotides agree with TRBD1. Germline CDR1 and CDR2: MDHEN and SYDVKM. V trimming: 5 bases; J trimming: 5 bases; junction bases outside the gene matches: 10. This CDR3 comprises 16 residues. DNA of the CDR3: TGTGCCAGCAGTCCCGGGACAGGGGGGGGTATGTATGGCTACACCTTC. It specifies CASSPGTGGGMYGYTF.

The chain links TRBV9 to TRBJ1-1; D uncertain. The CDR3 length is 13 residues. Germline lookup yields CDR1 SGDLS and CDR2 YYNGEE. Trimming shortened V by 4 bases and J by 5 bases, and 12 bases separated the two germline ends. The DNA of the CDR3 is TGTGCCAGCAGCCTGTACGGGTTAACTGAAGCTTTCTTT. Translation gives CASSLYGLTEAFF.

The chain joins TRBV27 to TRBJ2-7, with 9 bases lining up with TRBD1. This CDR3 has 14 residues. Germline trimming cut 5 bases from V and 6 bases from J; bases unmatched to any gene: 8. The germline gives CDR1 MNHEY, CDR2 SMNVEV (reference sequence). The CDR3 region is CASSPPGQGGEQYF. The CDR3 DNA sequence: TGTGCCAGCAGTCCTCCGGGACAGGGCGGCGAGCAGTACTTC.

This clone was seen a few times. The gene calls are TRBV30 and TRBJ2-5; 7 bases are shared with TRBD2. The closer fit of TRBJ2-7 to the DNA end suggests the J call may be wrong. This CDR3 spans 12 amino acids. Germline-derived CDR1 and CDR2 are GTSNPN and SVGIG (reference sequence). CDR3 residues: CAWGRDLYEQYF. The CDR3 DNA is TGTGCCTGGGGGAGGGACCTCTACGAGCAGTACTTC.

The chain carries TRBV2 and TRBJ2-3, with TRBD1 matching over 9 bases. The CDR3 is 14 residues long. Per germline, CDR1 SNHLY and CDR2 FYNNEI. J gave up 4 bases and V 10 bases, and 9 bases lay outside the gene matches. For the CDR3, the DNA is TGTGCCACGTCGGGACAGGGTCGGGCAGATACGCAGTATTTT. This gives the protein CATSGQGRADTQYF.

This CDR3 reads CASRGGGDEQFF. The CDR3 DNA sequence: TGTGCCAGCAGGGGAGGTGGGGATGAGCAGTTCTTC. The chain links TRBV28 to TRBJ2-1, with TRBD2 as a possible D gene (6 bases). Trimming left V 6 bases short and J 8 bases short, with 11 bases between. Germline loops: CDR1 MDHEN, CDR2 SYDVKM. The CDR3 runs 12 residues.

This chain uses TRBV10-2 with TRBJ2-7; TRBD1 is a possible D gene (6 bases). The CDR3 runs to 13 residues. V lost 7 bases to trimming and J lost 9 bases, with 19 bases between them. Germline CDR1 is WSHSY and CDR2 is SAAADI. The CDR3 loop reads CASTSVGGLTQYF. The DNA of the CDR3 is TGCGCCAGCACCAGCGTTGGGGGCCTTACGCAGTACTTC.

The chain combines TRBV5-1 with TRBJ2-7; 8 nucleotides line up with TRBD1. With 3 bases clipped from V and 5 bases from J, the junction kept 7 bases outside the gene matches. Germline V gives CDR1 SGHRS, CDR2 YFSETQ. The CDR3 loop spans 14 amino acids. The CDR3, as DNA: TGCGCCAGCAGCTCCCGGGACAGGAGAGACGAGCAGTACTTC. Its protein is CASSSRDRRDEQYF. Looking up the rest from reference TRBV5-1 and TRBJ2-7 gives the full variable domain: KAGVTQTPRYLIKTRGQQVTLSCSPISGHRSVSWYQQTPGQGLQFLFEYFSETQRNKGNFPGRFSGRQFSNSRSEMNVSTLELGDSALYLCASSSRDRRDEQYFGPGTRLTVT.

V and J are TRBV6-1 and TRBJ1-2, with D perhaps TRBD1 (6 bases). Germline V CDR1 and CDR2: MNHNS, SASEGT. Trimming took 2 bases from V and 2 from J, leaving 12 bases between them. CDR3 size: 15 residues. As DNA, the CDR3 is TGTGCCAGCAGTGAATATGGACAGATCAACTATGGCTACACCTTC. It encodes CASSEYGQINYGYTF.

The chain links TRBV5-6 to TRBJ2-7, with 8 positions matching TRBD1. The CDR3 length is 14 residues. Germline lookup yields CDR1 SGHDT and CDR2 YYEEEE. V was pared by 1 base and J by 6 bases, with 6 bases of the junction left unmatched. CDR3 sequence: CASSLYRGRREQYF. The CDR3 DNA reads TGTGCCAGCAGCTTGTACAGGGGGAGGCGCGAGCAGTACTTC. The full variable domain, rest sourced from reference TRBV5-6 and TRBJ2-7, is DAGVTQSPTHLIKTRGQQVTLRCSPKSGHDTVSWYQQALGQGPQFIFQYYEEEERQRGNFPDRFSGHQFPNYSSELNVNALLLGDSALYLCASSLYRGRREQYFGPGTRLTVT.

The gene calls are TRBV9 and TRBJ1-2, with D perhaps TRBD1 (5 bases). CDR1 is SGDLS, CDR2 YYNGEE, per germline. V shed 0 bases and J shed 13 bases, with 13 bases lying between them. The CDR3 has 12 residues. The CDR3 DNA reads TGTGCCAGCAGCGTAGTTGGCAGGGTCGCCACCTTC. Translated: CASSVVGRVATF.

This chain connects TRBV28 to TRBJ2-3; TRBD1 aligns across 9 bases. J gave up 1 base and V 6 bases, and 2 bases lay outside the gene matches. The CDR3 is 14 amino acids. The germline V gene encodes CDR1 MDHEN and CDR2 SYDVKM. CDR3 in amino acids: CASSRDRGTDTQYF. CDR3 sequence (DNA): TGTGCCAGCAGCCGGGACAGGGGCACAGATACGCAGTATTTT.